These 13 T cell receptor beta chains were sequenced from one sample in a study of spatial heterogeneity in lung cancer. Study-level points and caveats: Tracking of tumor mutation counts was seen in expanded intratumoral alpha and beta TCR counts.

These receptors have no known antigen. TCRdb recomputed calls from the 5' RACE reads with MiXCR, one row per CDR3 protein. The sample lists over 8,500 distinct CDR3 sequences, about 13% seen once, with roughly 13% in the top ten. Stated time point: sample taken at primary tumor resection. Sequencing used lung tumor tissue, obtained at surgery. Receptor source: a male donor with early-stage non-small cell lung cancer.

In its sample, this clonotype was seen many times. Because the library targeted alpha chains, this beta chain is an off-target read whose size means little. The chain uses TRBV9 and TRBJ2-2; no firm D call. Germline CDR1 is SGDLS and CDR2 is YYNGEE. This CDR3 comprises 13 residues. The ends were cut back, 2 bases at V and 7 bases at J, with 9 bases in the middle. The CDR3 coding sequence is TGTGCCAGCAGCGTGGGTTTCGTCGGGGAGCTGTTTTTT. Its protein is CASSVGFVGELFF.

As for this clonotype: This beta chain is an off-target read within a library intended for alpha chains, so its frequency means little. This chain joins TRBV7-2 and TRBJ2-1, with 11 bases aligning to TRBD2. The CDR3 runs to 15 residues. J gave up 9 bases and V 6 bases, and 10 bases lay outside the gene matches. Per germline, CDR1 SGHTA and CDR2 FQGNSA. CDR3 nucleotides: TGTGCCAGCAGAACAACTAGCGGGGGTTCGCCTGAGCAGTTCTTC. Translated: CASRTTSGGSPEQFF.

Many counts were recorded for this clonotype. The library was designed around alpha chains, so this beta chain is a stray read whose abundance carries little weight. V and J are TRBV5-1 and TRBJ2-1; 7 nucleotides agree with TRBD2. The junction had 4 bases not matched to a gene; V was cut back by 0 bases and J by 4 bases. The CDR3 is made up of 15 amino acids. Germline loops: CDR1 SGHRS, CDR2 YFSETQ. CDR3 in amino acids: CASSLDPSGYNEQFF. The CDR3 DNA reads TGCGCCAGCAGCTTGGACCCTAGCGGATACAATGAGCAGTTCTTC. The complete variable domain, with remaining parts taken from reference TRBV5-1 and TRBJ2-1, reads KAGVTQTPRYLIKTRGQQVTLSCSPISGHRSVSWYQQTPGQGLQFLFEYFSETQRNKGNFPGRFSGRQFSNSRSEMNVSTLELGDSALYLCASSLDPSGYNEQFFGPGTRLTVL.

As to this clonotype: This beta chain lies outside the target of a library built for alpha chains; its clone size means little. The V call is TRBV30, the J call TRBJ1-2; D remains ambiguous. V lost 1 base, J lost 7 bases, and 10 bases lay in between. CDR3 length: 12 amino acids. From germline, CDR1 is GTSNPN and CDR2 SVGIG (reference sequence). In DNA form, the CDR3 reads TGTGCCTGGAGTGCAAGGGTGGCTGGCTACACCTTC. It specifies CAWSARVAGYTF.

This clonotype is medium-sized in the sample. Because the library targeted alpha chains, this beta chain is an off-target read whose size means little. This chain uses TRBV24-1 with TRBJ1-1, with D perhaps TRBD1 (5 bases). This CDR3 region has 12 residues. V dropped 5 bases and J dropped 8 bases, with 11 bases sitting between them. Looked up from germline, CDR1 is KGHDR and CDR2 is SFDVKD. The CDR3 is CATSARGAEAFF. CDR3 nucleotide sequence: TGTGCCACCAGTGCGAGGGGCGCGGAAGCTTTCTTT.

This clonotype was found many times. A library prepared for alpha chains yielded this beta chain as an off-target read; its size is of little meaning. This chain links TRBV7-3 with TRBJ2-3, with 10 nucleotides matching TRBD2. From germline, CDR1 is SGHTA and CDR2 FQGTGA. The CDR3 covers 17 residues. J lost 3 bases, V lost 0 bases, and 6 bases had no gene match. As DNA, the CDR3 is TGTGCCAGCAGCTTAACGGCTAGCGGGAGTGGTACAGATACGCAGTATTTT. This codes for CASSLTASGSGTDTQYF.

This clonotype ranks as medium-sized. This beta chain is off target for a library built for alpha chains, so its abundance means little. The gene calls are TRBV29-1 and TRBJ1-1; D may be TRBD1 (5 bases). Per the germline V gene, CDR1 is SQVTM and CDR2 is ANQGSEA. The CDR3 consists of 14 residues. Deletions cut 3 bases from V and 0 bases from J, with 11 bases between. CDR3 DNA: TGCAGCGTTGAGGCGGAAGGGGTGAACACTGAAGCTTTCTTT. Amino acids: CSVEAEGVNTEAFF.

This clonotype is termed medium-sized. This beta chain was picked up by a library intended for alpha chains and is off target, so its count carries little meaning. The V gene is TRBV9, the J gene TRBJ2-7; possibly TRBD1 or TRBD2 for D (5 bases each). Germline V gene lookup returns CDR1 SGDLS and CDR2 YYNGEE. Trimming stripped 2 bases from V and 1 base from J, with 13 bases between. The CDR3 has 15 residues. The CDR3 loop reads CASSVGGVGSYEQYF. The CDR3 nucleotides read TGTGCCAGCAGCGTTGGGGGAGTGGGGTCCTACGAGCAGTACTTC.

This clonotype was observed many times. The library was built for alpha chains, so this beta chain is an off-target read and its size means little. This sequence joins TRBV4-3 and TRBJ2-1; D remains unclear. V lost 0 bases to trimming and J lost 0 bases, with 6 bases between them. The CDR3 consists of 15 residues. Germline CDR1 reads LGHNA; CDR2 reads YSLEER. The CDR3 coding sequence is TGCGCCAGCAGCCAAGAAGATCGCTCCTACAATGAGCAGTTCTTC. Amino acid sequence: CASSQEDRSYNEQFF.

By sample share, this clonotype is medium-sized. For a library built for alpha chains, this beta chain is a stray read; little rests on its size. V gene TRBV10-3 combines with J gene TRBJ2-3, with 10 bases aligning to TRBD2. The CDR3 is 15 residues long. The germline V gene encodes CDR1 ENHRY and CDR2 SYGVKD. The V segment lost 4 bases and the J segment 4 bases; nucleotides outside the gene matches: 5. The CDR3 DNA sequence: TGTGCCATCAGTGGAGCTAGCGGGAGCTCAGATACGCAGTATTTT. As protein: CAISGASGSSDTQYF.

To note about this clonotype: The library was built for alpha chains, so this beta chain is an off-target read and its size means little. The V gene is TRBV6-2 or TRBV6-3, the J gene TRBJ1-5; D might be TRBD1 (5 bases). In germline, CDR1 is MNHEY, CDR2 SVGEGT. This CDR3 region has 17 residues. With 0 bases removed from V and 0 bases from J, the gap between germline ends came to 12 bases. CDR3 residues: CASSYSFFGTSNQPQHF. The CDR3 DNA follows: TGTGCCAGCAGTTACTCCTTTTTTGGGACTAGCAATCAGCCCCAGCATTTT.

At least ten counts were recorded for this clonotype. Being off target in a library aimed at alpha chains, this beta chain has a size of little meaning. This sequence joins TRBV18 and TRBJ2-1; a weak D match, TRBD1 (6 bases). V was pared by 4 bases and J by 8 bases, with 15 bases between. Germline V gene sequence: CDR1 KGHSH, CDR2 LQKENI. The CDR3 totals 14 residues. The CDR3 DNA sequence: TGTGCCAGCTCACAAATCGACAGGCCCGATGAGCAGTTCTTC. Protein product: CASSQIDRPDEQFF.

This clonotype was observed at least ten times. Since the library was made to target alpha chains, this beta chain is a stray read and its abundance is not meaningful. The chain is built from TRBV24-1 and TRBJ2-1; D is unresolved. Deletions cut 7 bases from V and 8 bases from J, with 20 bases between. The CDR3 consists of 15 residues. The germline gives CDR1 KGHDR, CDR2 SFDVKD. The CDR3 is CATSSRYVGTDEQFF. CDR3 sequence (DNA): TGTGCCACCAGCTCTAGGTACGTGGGTACAGATGAGCAGTTCTTC.